Below, 29 T cell receptor beta chains from the same sample are listed, as sequenced in a study of blood T cell repertoires in COVID-19. Only in-frame clones appear in the TCRdb table, and some are missing; sequencing was by immunoSEQ multiplex PCR. The sample carries about 220,000 clones, around 91% recorded once. Sequencing was done on a sample of PBMCs or T cells enriched from blood (not recorded which). Receptor source: a woman between 18 and 29 years old in a cohort exposed to, infected with or recovered from COVID-19 (not recorded which).

The rearrangement links TRBV19 to TRBJ2-1; possibly TRBD2 for D (5 bases). The CDR3 is 15 amino acids. Germline V CDR1 and CDR2: LNHDA, SQIVND (reference sequence). The V gene lost 7 bases and the J gene lost 4 bases, with 17 bases spanning the gap. Written as DNA, the CDR3 is TGTGCCAGTACCAACCACGGGGAGAAATACAATGAGCAGTTCTTC. As protein: CASTNHGEKYNEQFF.

V usage is TRBV5-4 and J usage is TRBJ2-3; D ambiguous. The CDR3 extends over 15 amino acids. The ends were cut back, 0 bases at V and 3 bases at J, with 11 bases in the middle. Per germline, CDR1 SGHNT and CDR2 YYREEE (reference sequence). DNA for the CDR3: TGTGCCAGCAGCTTGGAGTACTCGCGAACAGATACGCAGTATTTT. Protein sequence: CASSLEYSRTDTQYF.

This rearrangement joins TRBV7-9 to TRBJ1-2; possibly TRBD1 for D (5 bases). The germline V gene encodes CDR1 SEHNR and CDR2 FQNEAQ (reference sequence). There are 14 residues in the CDR3. V lost 5 bases to trimming and J lost 6 bases, with 16 bases between them. CDR3 sequence: CASSPRQPWHGYTF. CDR3 coding DNA: TGTGCCAGCAGCCCGCGACAGCCCTGGCATGGCTACACCTTC. Full variable domain (remainder filled in from reference TRBV7-9 and TRBJ1-2): DTGVSQNPRHKITKRGQNVTFRCDPISEHNRLYWYRQTLGQGPEFLTYFQNEAQLEKSRLLSDRFSAERPKGSFSTLEIQRTEQGDSAMYLCASSPRQPWHGYTFGSGTRLTVV.

This chain uses TRBV2 with TRBJ1-6; possibly TRBD1 for D (5 bases). CDR3 size: 13 residues. Trimming cost V 8 bases and J 9 bases, with 14 bases left between them. Germline V CDR1 and CDR2: SNHLY, FYNNEI. CDR3 in DNA: TGTGCCAGCTTAGGGGTGGTAGGTTCACCCCTCCACTTT. It is translated as CASLGVVGSPLHF. Supplemented by reference TRBV2 and TRBJ1-6, the full variable domain reads EPEVTQTPSHQVTQMGQEVILRCVPISNHLYFYWYRQILGQKVEFLVSFYNNEISEKSEIFDDQFSVERPDGSNFTLKIRSTKLEDSAMYFCASLGVVGSPLHFGNGTRLTVT.

J is TRBJ2-5 and V is TRBV7-2; D remains unclear. V lost 3 bases and J lost 2, with 7 bases in between. This CDR3 has 13 amino acids. Germline CDR1 is SGHTA and CDR2 is FQGNSA. CDR3 bases: TGTGCCAGCAGCTTTTCGCGGCAAGAGACCCAGTACTTC. Its translation: CASSFSRQETQYF.

The V gene is TRBV18, the J gene TRBJ2-1; a weak D match, TRBD2 (6 bases). With 3 bases removed from V and 9 bases from J, the gap between germline ends came to 6 bases. From germline, CDR1 is KGHSH and CDR2 LQKENI. The length of the CDR3 is 11 residues. For the CDR3, the DNA is TGTGCCAGCTCACCGGGGGGTGAGCAGTTCTTC. Translation: CASSPGGEQFF.

The V call is TRBV7-2, the J call TRBJ2-5, with 8 bases identical to TRBD2. The germline V gene encodes CDR1 SGHTA and CDR2 FQGNSA. After removal of 3 bases from V and 3 bases from J, the junction contained 3 bases not matched to a gene. The CDR3 loop spans 14 amino acids. The CDR3: CASSFGGRKETQYF. The CDR3 bases are TGTGCCAGCAGCTTTGGCGGGAGGAAAGAGACCCAGTACTTC.

The rearrangement uses TRBV7-3 and TRBJ2-5; 13 bases fit TRBD2. V trimming: 5 bases; J trimming: 1 base; junction bases outside the gene matches: 4. The germline V gene encodes CDR1 SGHTA and CDR2 FQGTGA. The CDR3 spans 16 residues. CDR3 sequence: CASSQGLAGPQETQYF. The CDR3 DNA reads TGTGCCAGCAGCCAGGGACTAGCGGGACCCCAAGAGACCCAGTACTTC. Full variable domain (rest looked up from reference TRBV7-3 and TRBJ2-5): GAGVSQTPSNKVTEKGKYVELRCDPISGHTALYWYRQSLGQGPEFLIYFQGTGAADDSGLPNDRFFAVRPEGSVSTLKIQRTERGDSAVYLCASSQGLAGPQETQYFGPGTRLLVL.

The rearrangement joins TRBV19 to TRBJ1-1, with a weak D call TRBD1 (6 bases). Per the germline V gene, CDR1 is LNHDA and CDR2 is SQIVND (reference sequence). The V gene lost 5 bases and the J gene lost 4 bases, with 11 bases spanning the gap. CDR3 length: 13 residues. CDR3: CASSPPQGTEAFF. The CDR3 region has the DNA TGTGCCAGTAGTCCCCCACAGGGCACTGAAGCTTTCTTT.

The chain links TRBV29-1 to TRBJ2-1; D unresolved. Trimming left V 3 bases short and J 0 bases short, with 12 bases between. CDR3 length: 15 amino acids. Germline values: CDR1 SQVTM, CDR2 ANQGSEA. The DNA for the CDR3 is TGCAGCGTTGACTGGTTTGCAGTCTCCTACAATGAGCAGTTCTTC. Its translation is CSVDWFAVSYNEQFF.

The chain recombines TRBV5-4 with TRBJ1-1; weak D call: TRBD1 (5 bases). With 4 bases removed from V and 1 base from J, the gap between germline ends came to 14 bases. Germline V gene lookup returns CDR1 SGHNT and CDR2 YYREEE (reference sequence). CDR3 length: 15 residues. Written as DNA, the CDR3 is TGTGCCAGCAGCGCGCCCTTGACAGAGAACACTGAAGCTTTCTTT. Its translation: CASSAPLTENTEAFF. Drawing the rest from reference TRBV5-4 and TRBJ1-1, the complete variable domain is ETGVTQSPTHLIKTRGQQVTLRCSSQSGHNTVSWYQQALGQGPQFIFQYYREEENGRGNFPPRFSGLQFPNYSSELNVNALELDDSALYLCASSAPLTENTEAFFGQGTRLTVV.

The chain employs TRBV2 and TRBJ1-3, with D perhaps matching TRBD1 (6 bases). V was clipped by 8 bases and J by 0 bases, with 11 bases between them. From germline, CDR1 is SNHLY and CDR2 FYNNEI. This CDR3 has 14 amino acids. This CDR3 is CASGGQPSGNTIYF. For the CDR3, the DNA is TGTGCCAGCGGTGGACAGCCCTCTGGAAACACCATATATTTT.

The chain links TRBV7-9 to TRBJ1-1, with TRBD1 matching 9 bases. Germline CDR1 reads SEHNR; CDR2 reads FQNEAQ (reference sequence). CDR3 length: 16 residues. V lost 7 bases to trimming and J lost 1 base; unmatched junction nucleotides: 10. CDR3 residues: CASKSGTGFGNTEAFF. In DNA form, the CDR3 reads TGTGCCAGCAAATCCGGGACAGGGTTCGGGAACACTGAAGCTTTCTTT.

The chain recombines TRBV2 with TRBJ2-1; a weak D match, TRBD1 (6 bases). The V gene lost 3 bases and the J gene lost 3 bases, with 9 bases spanning the gap. Germline V gene lookup returns CDR1 SNHLY and CDR2 FYNNEI. The CDR3 extends over 14 amino acids. The CDR3 DNA reads as TGTGCCAGCAGTGACGGACAGAACTACAATGAGCAGTTCTTC. Its translation: CASSDGQNYNEQFF. Using reference TRBV2 and TRBJ2-1 for the parts outside the CDR3, the full variable domain is EPEVTQTPSHQVTQMGQEVILRCVPISNHLYFYWYRQILGQKVEFLVSFYNNEISEKSEIFDDQFSVERPDGSNFTLKIRSTKLEDSAMYFCASSDGQNYNEQFFGPGTRLTVL.

This chain uses TRBV21-1 with TRBJ2-7; the table's D call, TRBD2, has no DNA check behind it. TRBV21-1 is labeled a pseudogene. The length of the CDR3 is 16 residues. The DNA of the CDR3 is TGTGCCAGCAGCACGGGGACTAGCGGGGGGGACTACGAGCAGTACTTC. This sequence encodes CASSTGTSGGDYEQYF.

The J gene is TRBJ2-2, the V gene TRBV4-1, with TRBD2 matching over 9 bases. CDR1 MGHRA and CDR2 YSYEKL come from the germline V gene. This CDR3 spans 17 amino acids. Germline trimming cut 1 base from V and 7 bases from J; bases unmatched to any gene: 10. The CDR3 DNA sequence: TGCGCCAGCAGCCAAGGGCCACGCGGGAGGGGTGTCGGGGAGCTGTTTTTT. Its translation is CASSQGPRGRGVGELFF.

The rearrangement links TRBV11-2 to TRBJ2-7; the match to TRBD2 covers 9 bases. Germline CDR1 reads SGHAT; CDR2 reads FQNNGV. V was pared by 3 bases and J by 2 bases, with 5 bases of the junction left unmatched. The CDR3 is made up of 15 amino acids. The DNA of the CDR3 is TGTGCCAGCAGCTTCGGGACTAGCCCTACCTACGAGCAGTACTTC. Translated: CASSFGTSPTYEQYF.

This chain links TRBV5-1 with TRBJ1-5; D is undetermined. Deletions cut 7 bases from V and 9 bases from J, with 14 bases between. The CDR3 loop spans 12 amino acids. Germline V gene sequence: CDR1 SGHRS, CDR2 YFSETQ. The CDR3 here is CASWHHVRPQHF. The DNA for the CDR3 is TGCGCCAGCTGGCACCACGTCAGGCCCCAGCATTTT.

The chain joins TRBV7-6 to TRBJ2-1, with 8 bases lining up with TRBD1. V gave up 4 bases and J gave up 3 bases; unmatched junction bases: 5. Germline V lookup: CDR1 SGHVS, CDR2 FNYEAQ. This CDR3 spans 15 amino acids. CDR3 residues: CASSSGQGIYNEQFF. The CDR3, as DNA: TGTGCCAGCAGCTCCGGACAGGGAATCTACAATGAGCAGTTCTTC.

This clone was observed once. The rearrangement links TRBV5-5 to TRBJ1-2, with 8 bases fitting TRBD1. The germline CDR1 and CDR2 sequences are SGHKS and YYEKEE (reference sequence). The V segment lost 4 bases and the J segment 4 bases; nucleotides outside the gene matches: 9. The CDR3 has 15 amino acids. The CDR3 sequence is CASSARGQGAYGYTF. CDR3 sequence (DNA): TGTGCCAGCAGCGCCCGCGGACAGGGTGCCTATGGCTACACCTTC. Using reference TRBV5-5 and TRBJ1-2 for the parts outside the CDR3, the full variable domain is DAGVTQSPTHLIKTRGQQVTLRCSPISGHKSVSWYQQVLGQGPQFIFQYYEKEERGRGNFPDRFSARQFPNYSSELNVNALLLGDSALYLCASSARGQGAYGYTFGSGTRLTVV.

This rearrangement joins TRBV7-3 to TRBJ2-1; 13 bases agree with TRBD2. CDR1 and CDR2 (germline): SGHTA, FQGTGA. This CDR3 has 17 amino acids. J gave up 2 bases and V 3 bases, and 4 bases lay outside the gene matches. CDR3 amino acids: CASSFTSGRAAYNEQFF. Written as DNA, the CDR3 is TGTGCCAGCAGCTTTACTAGCGGGAGGGCCGCCTACAATGAGCAGTTCTTC. The complete variable domain, with remaining parts taken from reference TRBV7-3 and TRBJ2-1, reads GAGVSQTPSNKVTEKGKYVELRCDPISGHTALYWYRQSLGQGPEFLIYFQGTGAADDSGLPNDRFFAVRPEGSVSTLKIQRTERGDSAVYLCASSFTSGRAAYNEQFFGPGTRLTVL.

V usage is TRBV21-1 and J usage is TRBJ1-5; the table's D call, TRBD1, was not checked against the DNA. TRBV21-1 has pseudogene status. The CDR3 runs to 16 residues. The CDR3 is CASSKAPRNSNQPQHF. The CDR3 DNA reads TGTGCCAGCAGCAAAGCTCCCAGGAATAGCAATCAGCCCCAGCATTTT.

This clone was detected once. The chain carries TRBV14 and TRBJ1-2, with D perhaps TRBD1 (6 bases). Germline values: CDR1 SGHDN, CDR2 FVKESK. The V and J ends lost 2 bases and 8 bases respectively, with 18 bases between them. The CDR3 spans 15 residues. DNA of the CDR3: TGTGCCAGCAGCCAACTATCACAGGGCTCTGGGGGCTACACCTTC. This sequence encodes CASSQLSQGSGGYTF.

In regard to this clone: One end of the junction does not line up with germline, which may come from a read error. This chain connects TRBV7-2 to TRBJ2-4, with 10 bases identical to TRBD2. The CDR3 runs to 15 residues. The germline gives CDR1 SGHTA, CDR2 FQGNSA. The CDR3 DNA reads TGTGCCAGCAGCCTAGCGGGAGTAGCCAAAAACATTCAGTACTTC. Protein sequence: CASSLAGVAKNIQYF.

This chain connects TRBV19 to TRBJ2-2; TRBD2 matches at 8 bases. After removal of 4 bases from V and 0 bases from J, the junction contained 4 bases not matched to a gene. The CDR3 extends over 16 amino acids. CDR1 is LNHDA and CDR2 is SQIVND in the germline V gene (reference sequence). The CDR3 loop reads CASSTGGQANTGELFF. As DNA, the CDR3 is TGTGCCAGTAGTACGGGGGGGCAGGCGAACACCGGGGAGCTGTTTTTT. Drawing the rest from reference TRBV19 and TRBJ2-2, the complete variable domain is DGGITQSPKYLFRKEGQNVTLSCEQNLNHDAMYWYRQDPGQGLRLIYYSQIVNDFQKGDIAEGYSVSREKKESFPLTVTSAQKNPTAFYLCASSTGGQANTGELFFGEGSRLTVL.

CDR3 protein: CSVGWDSSMNTEAFF. The CDR3 DNA reads TGCAGCGTGGGTTGGGACAGCTCCATGAACACTGAAGCTTTCTTT. J is TRBJ1-1 and V is TRBV29-1; TRBD1 matches 7 bases. V was clipped by 6 bases and J by 0 bases; unmatched bases: 10. Germline values: CDR1 SQVTM, CDR2 ANQGSEA. The CDR3 is made up of 15 amino acids.

The CDR3 reads CASSRTDSQETQYF. CDR3 coding DNA: TGTGCCAGCAGCCGGACAGACTCCCAAGAGACCCAGTACTTC. J is TRBJ2-5 and V is TRBV7-9, with D perhaps matching TRBD1 (6 bases). The CDR3 is made up of 14 amino acids. Germline V gene lookup returns CDR1 SEHNR and CDR2 FQNEAQ (reference sequence). V dropped 5 bases and J dropped 1 base, with 11 bases sitting between them.

The V gene is TRBV6-1, the J gene TRBJ2-1; 13 bases align to TRBD2. The length of the CDR3 is 16 residues. Germline CDR1 is MNHNS and CDR2 is SASEGT. V shed 4 bases and J 12 bases; nucleotides not matched to a gene: 12. As DNA, the CDR3 is TGTGCCAGCAGTGGGGGACTAGCGGGGAGCCCCTATGTGCAGTTCTTC. Protein product: CASSGGLAGSPYVQFF.

V and J are TRBV5-8 and TRBJ1-1; TRBD1 agrees at 7 bases. V shed 4 bases, J shed 0 bases, and the junction held 6 bases outside the gene matches. CDR3 length: 15 residues. Germline V CDR1 and CDR2: SGHTS, YDEGEE. CDR3 nucleotide sequence: TGTGCCAGCAGCGTCAGACAGGGATTGAACACTGAAGCTTTCTTT. This gives the protein CASSVRQGLNTEAFF. The whole variable domain, remainder taken from reference TRBV5-8 and TRBJ1-1, is EAGVTQSPTHLIKTRGQQATLRCSPISGHTSVYWYQQALGLGLQFLLWYDEGEERNRGNFPPRFSGRQFPNYSSELNVNALELEDSALYLCASSVRQGLNTEAFFGQGTRLTVV.